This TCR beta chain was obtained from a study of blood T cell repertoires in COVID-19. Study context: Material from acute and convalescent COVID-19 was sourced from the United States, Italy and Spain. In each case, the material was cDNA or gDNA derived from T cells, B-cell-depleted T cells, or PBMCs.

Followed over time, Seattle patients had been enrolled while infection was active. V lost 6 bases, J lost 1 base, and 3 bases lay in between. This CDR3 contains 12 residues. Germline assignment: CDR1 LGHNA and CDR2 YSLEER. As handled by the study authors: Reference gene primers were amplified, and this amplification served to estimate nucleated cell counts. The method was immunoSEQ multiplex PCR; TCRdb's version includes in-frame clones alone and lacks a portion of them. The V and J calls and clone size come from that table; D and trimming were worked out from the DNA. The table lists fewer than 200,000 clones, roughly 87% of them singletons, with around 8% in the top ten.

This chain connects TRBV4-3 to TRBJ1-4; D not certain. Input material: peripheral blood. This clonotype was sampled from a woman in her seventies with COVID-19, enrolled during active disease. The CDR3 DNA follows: TGCGCCAGCAGTCAAACTAATGAAAAACTGTTTTTT. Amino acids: CASSQTNEKLFF.